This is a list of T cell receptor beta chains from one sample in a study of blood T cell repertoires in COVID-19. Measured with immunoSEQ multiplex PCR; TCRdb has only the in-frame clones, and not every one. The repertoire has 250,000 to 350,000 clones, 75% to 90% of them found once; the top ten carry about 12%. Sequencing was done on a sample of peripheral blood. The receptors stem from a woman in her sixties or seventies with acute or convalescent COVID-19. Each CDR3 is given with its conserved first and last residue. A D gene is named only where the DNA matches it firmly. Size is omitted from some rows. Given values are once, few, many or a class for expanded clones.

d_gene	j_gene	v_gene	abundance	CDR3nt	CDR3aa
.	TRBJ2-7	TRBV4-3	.	TGCGCCAGCAGCGGGGCAGGGAGGGAGCAGTACTTC	CASSGAGREQYF
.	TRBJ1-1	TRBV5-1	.	TGCGCCAGCAGCATTAGGGGGAGCACTGAAGCTTTCTTT	CASSIRGSTEAFF
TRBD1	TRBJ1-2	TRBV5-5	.	TGTGCCAGCAGTTCCGGGACAGAGGGCTACACCTTC	CASSSGTEGYTF
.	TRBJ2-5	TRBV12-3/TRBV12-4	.	TGTGCCAGCAGTCCAAAACAAGAGACCCAGTACTTC	CASSPKQETQYF
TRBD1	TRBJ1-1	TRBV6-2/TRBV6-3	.	TGTGCCAGCAGTTTGGACAGGAATGAAGCTTTCTTT	CASSLDRNEAFF
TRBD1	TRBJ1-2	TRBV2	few	TGTGCCAGCACCCCGGGACAGGGGGCAGGAGGCTACACCTTC	CASTPGQGAGGYTF
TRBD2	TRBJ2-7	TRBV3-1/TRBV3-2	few	TGTGCCAGCAGCCGTTCGAGCGGGAGCTACGAGCAGTACTTC	CASSRSSGSYEQYF
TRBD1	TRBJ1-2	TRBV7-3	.	TGTGCCAGCAGCTTGCTACTATTGACAGGGGGCCCACCTTTCCGCTACACCTTC	CASSLLLLTGGPPFRYTF
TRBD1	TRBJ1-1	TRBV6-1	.	TGTGCCAGCAGTCGGTGGGACAGCCGGAACACTGAAGCTTTCTTT	CASSRWDSRNTEAFF
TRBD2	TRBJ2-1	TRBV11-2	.	TGTGCCAGCAGCGTTCAGGGCGGGAGGTATTGGGATGAGCAGTTCTTC	CASSVQGGRYWDEQFF
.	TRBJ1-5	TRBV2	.	TGTGCCAGCAGTGAACAGGGTATAAGCAATCAGCCCCAGCATTTT	CASSEQGISNQPQHF
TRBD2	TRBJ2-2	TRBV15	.	TGTGCCACCAGCAGCCCGACTAGCGGGGGGGGGAACACCGGGGAGCTGTTTTTT	CATSSPTSGGGNTGELFF
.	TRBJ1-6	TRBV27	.	TGTGCCAGCAGTTTATGGTCTTCGGGGGTGGCGAATTCACCCCTCCACTTT	CASSLWSSGVANSPLHF
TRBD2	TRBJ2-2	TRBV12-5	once	TGTGCTAGTGCCCAACTAGCGCACACCGGGGAGCTGTTTTTT	CASAQLAHTGELFF
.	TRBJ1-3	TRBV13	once	TGTGCCAGCAGCTGGCCACGACTGGACTTTGGAAACACCATATATTTT	CASSWPRLDFGNTIYF
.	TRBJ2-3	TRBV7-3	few	TGTGCCAGCAGCTTGGAGGGGGGGCCAGATACGCAGTATTTT	CASSLEGGPDTQYF
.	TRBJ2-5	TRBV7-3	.	TGTGCCAGCAGCTTAAACCCTGGGTCGGCAGGTTACTTC	CASSLNPGSAGYF
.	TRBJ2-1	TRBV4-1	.	TGCGCCAGCAGCCCCCCCGGCATACTACTAGTTGATGAGCAGTTCTTC	CASSPPGILLVDEQFF
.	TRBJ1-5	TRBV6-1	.	TGTGCCAGCAGTGAAGCCCAGGGTGTCTATAGCAATCAGCCCCAGCATTTT	CASSEAQGVYSNQPQHF
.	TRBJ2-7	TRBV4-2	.	TGTGCCAGCAGCCAAGGGGCTGGAAGCTCCTACGAGCAGTACTTC	CASSQGAGSSYEQYF
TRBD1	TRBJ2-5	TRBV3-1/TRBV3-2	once	TGTGCCAGCATCCCCGGACAGGGCGGGACCCAGTACTTC	CASIPGQGGTQYF
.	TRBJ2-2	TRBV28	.	TGTGCCAGCAGTTTATGGCGGTACGCCGGGGAGCTGTTTTTT	CASSLWRYAGELFF
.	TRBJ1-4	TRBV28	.	TGTGCCAGCAGTTTCGGTGAAAAACTGTTTTTT	CASSFGEKLFF
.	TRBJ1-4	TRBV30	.	TGTGCCTGGAGTGTCGGAACTAATGAAAAACTGTTTTTT	CAWSVGTNEKLFF
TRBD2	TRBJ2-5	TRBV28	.	TGTGCCAGCAGGCCGACTAGCGGGGCGCTTTTTCTTCAGACCCAGTACTTC	CASRPTSGALFLQTQYF
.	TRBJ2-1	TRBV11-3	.	TGTGCCAGCAGCTTAGACTCCTGGACAGAAAACAGATACAATGAGCAGTTCTTC	CASSLDSWTENRYNEQFF
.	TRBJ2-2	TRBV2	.	TGTGCCAGCAGTGAATCTCCCCTCACCGGGGAGCTGTTTTTT	CASSESPLTGELFF
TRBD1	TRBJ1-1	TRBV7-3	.	TGTGCCAGCAGCTATCGACAGGGGCTTGAAGCTTTCTTT	CASSYRQGLEAFF
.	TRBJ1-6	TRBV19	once	TGTGCCAGTAGTATGAGAAGCTCCTATAATTCACCCCTCCACTTT	CASSMRSSYNSPLHF
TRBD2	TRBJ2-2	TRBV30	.	TGTGCCTGGAGTGTACCTAGCGGGAGGGTAACCGGGGAGCTGTTTTTT	CAWSVPSGRVTGELFF
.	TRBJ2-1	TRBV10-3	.	TGTGCCATCCAAAGGGAGTTGGCCAATGAGCAGTTCTTC	CAIQRELANEQFF
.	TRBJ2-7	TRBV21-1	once	TGTGCCAGCAGATGGGAGGGAACCCCATCCTACGAGCAGTACTTC	CASRWEGTPSYEQYF
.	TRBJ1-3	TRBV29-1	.	TGCAGCGTTATTTGGGCTGACTCTGGAAACACCATATATTTT	CSVIWADSGNTIYF
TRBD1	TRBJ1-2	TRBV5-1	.	TGCGCCAGCAGCTTGGAGGCAGGGGGCGCCAGGGCTCACTACACCTTC	CASSLEAGGARAHYTF
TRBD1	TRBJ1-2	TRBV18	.	TGTGCCAGCTCACCAGGGGCGCAGGGGGCGCGGGGCTATGGCTACACCTTC	CASSPGAQGARGYGYTF
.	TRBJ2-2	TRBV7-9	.	TGTGCCAGCAGCGGGAGAACAGGGATCCCCGGGGAGCTGTTTTTT	CASSGRTGIPGELFF
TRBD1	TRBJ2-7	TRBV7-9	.	TGTGCCAGCAGCCGGGACAGGAATTTCCGCGAGCAGTACTTC	CASSRDRNFREQYF
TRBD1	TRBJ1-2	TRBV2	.	TGTGCCAGCAGTGCGGGGGACAGGGACTATGGCTACACCTTC	CASSAGDRDYGYTF
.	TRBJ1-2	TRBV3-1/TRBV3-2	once	TGTGCCAGCAGCCAAGTCAGGGCGTATGGCTACACCTTC	CASSQVRAYGYTF
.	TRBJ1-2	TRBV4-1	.	TGCGCCAGCAGCCAAGACAGGGCGTATGGCTACACCTTC	CASSQDRAYGYTF